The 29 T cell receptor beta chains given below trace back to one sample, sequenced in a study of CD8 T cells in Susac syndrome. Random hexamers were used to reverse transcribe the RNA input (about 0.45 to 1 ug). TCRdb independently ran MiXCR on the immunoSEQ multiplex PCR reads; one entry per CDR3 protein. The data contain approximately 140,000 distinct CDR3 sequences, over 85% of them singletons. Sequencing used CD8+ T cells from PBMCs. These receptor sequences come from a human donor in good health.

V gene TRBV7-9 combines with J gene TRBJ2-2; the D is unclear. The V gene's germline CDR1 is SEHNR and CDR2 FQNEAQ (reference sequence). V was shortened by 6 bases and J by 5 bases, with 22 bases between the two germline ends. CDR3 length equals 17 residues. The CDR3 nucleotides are TGTGCCAGCAGAAATACCGGGCTCTCGGATGGGACCGGGGAGCTGTTTTTT. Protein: CASRNTGLSDGTGELFF.

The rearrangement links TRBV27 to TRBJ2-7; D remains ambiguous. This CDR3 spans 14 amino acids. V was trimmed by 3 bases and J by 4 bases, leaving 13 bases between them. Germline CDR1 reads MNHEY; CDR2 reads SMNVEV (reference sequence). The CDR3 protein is CASSLVALGYEQYF. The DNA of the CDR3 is TGTGCCAGCAGTTTGGTAGCCCTGGGTTACGAGCAGTACTTC.

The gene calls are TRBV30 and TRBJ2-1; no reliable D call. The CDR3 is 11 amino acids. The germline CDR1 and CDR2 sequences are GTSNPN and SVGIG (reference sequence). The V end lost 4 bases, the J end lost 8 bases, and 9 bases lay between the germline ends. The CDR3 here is CAWTYQHEQFF. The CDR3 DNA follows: TGTGCCTGGACCTATCAGCATGAGCAGTTCTTC.

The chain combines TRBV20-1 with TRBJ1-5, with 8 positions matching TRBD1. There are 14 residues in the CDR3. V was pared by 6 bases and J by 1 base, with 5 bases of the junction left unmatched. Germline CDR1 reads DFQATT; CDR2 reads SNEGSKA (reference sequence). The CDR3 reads CSADYRGSNQPQHF. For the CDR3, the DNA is TGCAGTGCGGACTACAGGGGGAGCAATCAGCCCCAGCATTTT.

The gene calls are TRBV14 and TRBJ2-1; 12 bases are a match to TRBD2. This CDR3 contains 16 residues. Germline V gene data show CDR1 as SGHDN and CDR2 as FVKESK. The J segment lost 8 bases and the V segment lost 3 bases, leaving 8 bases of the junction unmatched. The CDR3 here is CASSHGLAGGPYEQFF. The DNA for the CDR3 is TGTGCCAGCAGCCATGGTCTAGCGGGAGGGCCCTATGAGCAGTTCTTC.

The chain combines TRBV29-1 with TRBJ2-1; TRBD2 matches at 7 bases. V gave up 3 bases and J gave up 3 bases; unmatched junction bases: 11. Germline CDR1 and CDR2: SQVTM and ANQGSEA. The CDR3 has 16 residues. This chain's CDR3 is CSVESWREIGYNEQFF. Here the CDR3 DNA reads TGCAGCGTTGAGAGTTGGCGGGAGATTGGCTACAATGAGCAGTTCTTC.

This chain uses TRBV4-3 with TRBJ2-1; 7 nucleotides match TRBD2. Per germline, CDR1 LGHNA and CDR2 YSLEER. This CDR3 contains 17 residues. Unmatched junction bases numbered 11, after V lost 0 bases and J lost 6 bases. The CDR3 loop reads CASSQDRWGGVSNEQFF. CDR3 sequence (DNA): TGCGCCAGCAGCCAAGATCGGTGGGGGGGAGTCAGCAATGAGCAGTTCTTC.

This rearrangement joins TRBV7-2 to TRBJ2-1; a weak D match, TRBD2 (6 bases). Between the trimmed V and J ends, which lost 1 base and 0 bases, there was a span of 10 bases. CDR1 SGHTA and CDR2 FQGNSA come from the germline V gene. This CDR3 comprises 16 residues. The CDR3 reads CASSLVSGSSYNEQFF. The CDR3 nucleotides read TGTGCCAGCAGCTTAGTGAGCGGGTCCTCCTACAATGAGCAGTTCTTC.

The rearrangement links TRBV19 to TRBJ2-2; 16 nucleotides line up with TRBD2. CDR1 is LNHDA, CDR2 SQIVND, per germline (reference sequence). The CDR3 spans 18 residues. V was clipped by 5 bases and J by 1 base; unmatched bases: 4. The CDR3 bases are TGTGCCAGTAGTCTGGGACTAGCGGGAGGGATGAACACCGGGGAGCTGTTTTTT. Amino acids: CASSLGLAGGMNTGELFF.

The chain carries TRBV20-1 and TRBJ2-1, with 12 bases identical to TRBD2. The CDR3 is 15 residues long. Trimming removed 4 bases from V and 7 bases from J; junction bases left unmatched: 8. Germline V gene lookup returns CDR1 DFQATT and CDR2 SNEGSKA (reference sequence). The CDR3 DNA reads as TGCAGTGCTAAAGGACTAGCGGGGTTCCTGAATGAGCAGTTCTTC. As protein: CSAKGLAGFLNEQFF.

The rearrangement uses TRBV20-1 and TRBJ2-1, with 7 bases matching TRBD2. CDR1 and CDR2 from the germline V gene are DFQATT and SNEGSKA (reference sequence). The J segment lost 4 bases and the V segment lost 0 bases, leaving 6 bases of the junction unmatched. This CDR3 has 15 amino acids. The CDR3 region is CSARDLSGGYNEQFF. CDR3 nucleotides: TGCAGTGCTAGAGATCTGTCGGGAGGTTACAATGAGCAGTTCTTC.

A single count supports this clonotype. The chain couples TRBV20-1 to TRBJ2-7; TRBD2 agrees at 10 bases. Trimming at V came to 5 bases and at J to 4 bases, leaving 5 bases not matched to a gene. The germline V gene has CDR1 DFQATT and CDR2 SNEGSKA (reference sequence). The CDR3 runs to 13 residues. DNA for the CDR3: TGCAGTGCTCCCGGGACTAGCGATTACGAGCAGTACTTC. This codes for CSAPGTSDYEQYF.

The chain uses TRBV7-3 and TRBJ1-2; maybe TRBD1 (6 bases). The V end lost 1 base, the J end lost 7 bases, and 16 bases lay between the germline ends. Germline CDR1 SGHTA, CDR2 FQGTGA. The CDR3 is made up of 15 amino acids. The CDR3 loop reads CASSLNGGAGVGYTF. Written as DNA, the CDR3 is TGTGCCAGCAGCTTAAACGGGGGCGCGGGAGTTGGCTACACCTTC. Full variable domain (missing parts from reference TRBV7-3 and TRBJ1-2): GAGVSQTPSNKVTEKGKYVELRCDPISGHTALYWYRQSLGQGPEFLIYFQGTGAADDSGLPNDRFFAVRPEGSVSTLKIQRTERGDSAVYLCASSLNGGAGVGYTFGSGTRLTVV.

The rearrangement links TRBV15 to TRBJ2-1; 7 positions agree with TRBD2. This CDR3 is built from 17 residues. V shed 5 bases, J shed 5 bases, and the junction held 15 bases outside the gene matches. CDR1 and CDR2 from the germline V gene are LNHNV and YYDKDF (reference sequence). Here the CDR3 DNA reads TGTGCCACCAGCTTCGGGGACCCATTAGCGGGCAACAATGAGCAGTTCTTC. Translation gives CATSFGDPLAGNNEQFF.

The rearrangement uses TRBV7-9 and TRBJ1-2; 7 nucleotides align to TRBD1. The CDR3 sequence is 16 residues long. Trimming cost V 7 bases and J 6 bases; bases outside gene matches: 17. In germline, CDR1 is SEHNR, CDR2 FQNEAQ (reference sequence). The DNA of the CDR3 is TGTGCCAGCATCCAATCCGGGACAGCTCACCTCCATGGCTACACCTTC. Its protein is CASIQSGTAHLHGYTF.

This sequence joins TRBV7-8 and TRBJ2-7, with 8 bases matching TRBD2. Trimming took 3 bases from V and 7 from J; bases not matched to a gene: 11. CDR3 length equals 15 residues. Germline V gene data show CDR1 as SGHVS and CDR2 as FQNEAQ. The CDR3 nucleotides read TGTGCCAGCAGCTTCGGACTAGCTCTCGATGGGGAGCAGTACTTC. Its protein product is CASSFGLALDGEQYF.

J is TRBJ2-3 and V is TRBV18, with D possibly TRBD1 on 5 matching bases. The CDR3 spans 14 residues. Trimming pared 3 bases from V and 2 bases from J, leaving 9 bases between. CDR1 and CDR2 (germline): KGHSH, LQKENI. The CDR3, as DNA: TGTGCCAGCTCACCTCAGGGTAACACAGATACGCAGTATTTT. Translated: CASSPQGNTDTQYF.

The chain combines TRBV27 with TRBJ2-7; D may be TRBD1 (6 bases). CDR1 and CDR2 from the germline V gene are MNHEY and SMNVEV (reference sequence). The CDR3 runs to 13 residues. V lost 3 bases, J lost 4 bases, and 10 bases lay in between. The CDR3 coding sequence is TGTGCCAGCAGTTTTGGACAGCTATACGAGCAGTACTTC. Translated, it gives CASSFGQLYEQYF.

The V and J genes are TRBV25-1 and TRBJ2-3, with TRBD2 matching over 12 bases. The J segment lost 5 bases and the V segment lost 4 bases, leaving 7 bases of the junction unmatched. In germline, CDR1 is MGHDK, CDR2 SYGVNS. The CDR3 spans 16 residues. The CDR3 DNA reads TGTGCCAGCAGTGCGCTAGCGGGAGGGTTGGGAGATACGCAGTATTTT. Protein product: CASSALAGGLGDTQYF.

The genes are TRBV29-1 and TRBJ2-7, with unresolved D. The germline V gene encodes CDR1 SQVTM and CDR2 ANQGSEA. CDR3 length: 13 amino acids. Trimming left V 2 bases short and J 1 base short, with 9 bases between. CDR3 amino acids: CSVEFGQSYEQYF. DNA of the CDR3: TGCAGCGTTGAATTTGGCCAGTCCTACGAGCAGTACTTC.

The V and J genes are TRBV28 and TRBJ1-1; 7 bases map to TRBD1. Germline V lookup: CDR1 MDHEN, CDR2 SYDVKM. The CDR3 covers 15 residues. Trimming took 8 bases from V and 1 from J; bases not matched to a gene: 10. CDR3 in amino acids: CASSRTGTENTEAFF. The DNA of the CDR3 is TGTGCCAGCTCTCGAACCGGGACAGAGAACACTGAAGCTTTCTTT.

Here the CDR3 DNA reads TGTGCCAGCAGTTTGAGGACTAGCGATGATAGGCAGTTCTTC. Translating it yields CASSLRTSDDRQFF. The gene calls are TRBV27 and TRBJ2-1; 9 nucleotides agree with TRBD2. This CDR3 is 14 amino acids long. The germline V gene has CDR1 MNHEY and CDR2 SMNVEV (reference sequence). With 3 bases clipped from V and 12 bases from J, the junction kept 9 bases outside the gene matches.

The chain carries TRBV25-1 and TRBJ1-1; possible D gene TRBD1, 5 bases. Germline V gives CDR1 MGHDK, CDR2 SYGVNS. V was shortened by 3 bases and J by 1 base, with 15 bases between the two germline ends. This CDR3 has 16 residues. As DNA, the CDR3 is TGTGCCAGCAGTGACCCTAAAGGGGTCCCGAACACTGAAGCTTTCTTT. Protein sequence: CASSDPKGVPNTEAFF.

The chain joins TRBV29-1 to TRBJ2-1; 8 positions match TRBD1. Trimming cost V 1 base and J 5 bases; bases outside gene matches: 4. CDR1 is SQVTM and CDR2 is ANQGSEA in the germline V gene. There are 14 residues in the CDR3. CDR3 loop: CSVEAGQGHNEQFF. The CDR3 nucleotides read TGCAGCGTTGAAGCCGGACAGGGCCACAATGAGCAGTTCTTC.

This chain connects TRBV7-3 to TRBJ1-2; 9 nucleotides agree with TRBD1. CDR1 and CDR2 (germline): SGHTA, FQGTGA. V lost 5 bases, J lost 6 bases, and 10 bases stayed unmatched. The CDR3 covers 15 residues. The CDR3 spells CASSPFGTGFDGYTF. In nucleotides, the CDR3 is TGTGCCAGCAGCCCCTTCGGGACAGGGTTCGATGGCTACACCTTC.

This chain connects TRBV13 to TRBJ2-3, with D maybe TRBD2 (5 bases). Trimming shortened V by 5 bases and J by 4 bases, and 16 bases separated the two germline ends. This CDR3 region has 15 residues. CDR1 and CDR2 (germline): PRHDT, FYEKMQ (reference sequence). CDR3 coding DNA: TGTGCCAGCAGCCCCCGGGTGAGGGCGGCAGATACGCAGTATTTT. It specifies CASSPRVRAADTQYF.

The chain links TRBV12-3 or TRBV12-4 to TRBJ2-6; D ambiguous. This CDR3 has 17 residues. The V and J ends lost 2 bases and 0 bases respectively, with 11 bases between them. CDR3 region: CASSLKGFSSGANVLTF. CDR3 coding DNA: TGTGCCAGCAGTTTAAAGGGATTCAGCTCTGGGGCCAACGTCCTGACTTTC.

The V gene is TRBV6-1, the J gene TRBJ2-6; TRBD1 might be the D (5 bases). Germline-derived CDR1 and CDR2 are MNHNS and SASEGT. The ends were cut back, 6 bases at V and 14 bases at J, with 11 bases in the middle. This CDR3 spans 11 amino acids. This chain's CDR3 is CASSQRGFLTF. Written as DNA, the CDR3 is TGTGCCAGCAGCCAAAGGGGTTTCCTGACTTTC.

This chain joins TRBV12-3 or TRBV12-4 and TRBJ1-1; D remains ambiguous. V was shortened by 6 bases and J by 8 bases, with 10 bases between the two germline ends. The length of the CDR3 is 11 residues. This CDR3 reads CASSSVAEAFF. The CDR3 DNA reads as TGTGCCAGCAGCTCGGTGGCGGAAGCTTTCTTT.